This TCR beta chain was recovered during a study of blood T cell repertoires in COVID-19. In the study overall: Both acute and convalescent COVID-19 samples were obtained from the United States, Italy and Spain. T cells, B-cell-depleted T cells, or PBMCs supplied cDNA or gDNA.

Assay used: immunoSEQ multiplex PCR; TCRdb lists only in-frame clones, some missing. Of 20,000 to 30,000 clones listed, 86% are singletons. CDR1 SGHNT and CDR2 YENEEA come from the germline V gene. The length of the CDR3 is 14 residues. Trimming stripped 5 bases from V and 1 base from J, with 11 bases between. The chain couples TRBV11-3 to TRBJ2-5; D is perhaps TRBD2 (5 bases). Sequenced input: peripheral blood. This TCR came from a woman aged 80 or older with acute or convalescent COVID-19. The CDR3 region is CASSPDYFQETQYF. In nucleotides, the CDR3 is TGTGCCAGCAGCCCCGACTACTTCCAAGAGACCCAGTACTTC.